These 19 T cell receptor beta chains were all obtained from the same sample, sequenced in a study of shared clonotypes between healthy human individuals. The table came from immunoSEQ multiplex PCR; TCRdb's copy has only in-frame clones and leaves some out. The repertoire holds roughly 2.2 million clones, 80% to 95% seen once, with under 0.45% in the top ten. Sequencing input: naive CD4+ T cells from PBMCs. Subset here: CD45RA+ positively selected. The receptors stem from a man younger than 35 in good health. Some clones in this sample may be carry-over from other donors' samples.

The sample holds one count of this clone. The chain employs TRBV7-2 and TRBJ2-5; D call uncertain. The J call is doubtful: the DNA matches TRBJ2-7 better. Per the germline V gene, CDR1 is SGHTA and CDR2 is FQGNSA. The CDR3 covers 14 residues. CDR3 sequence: CASSLRAHVDEQYF. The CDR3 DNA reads TGTGCCAGCAGCTTAAGGGCACACGTCGACGAGCAGTACTTC.

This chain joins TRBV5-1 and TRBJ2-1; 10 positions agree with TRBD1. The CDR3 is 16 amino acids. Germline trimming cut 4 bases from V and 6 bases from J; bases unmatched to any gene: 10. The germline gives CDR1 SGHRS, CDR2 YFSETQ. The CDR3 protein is CASSQRGTGAANEQFF. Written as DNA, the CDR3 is TGCGCCAGCAGCCAGCGGGGGACAGGGGCCGCCAATGAGCAGTTCTTC.

The CDR3 region is CASSKASSGRGTDTQYF. CDR3 in DNA: TGTGCCAGCAGCAAAGCGTCTAGCGGGAGAGGCACAGATACGCAGTATTTT. The rearrangement links TRBV21-1 to TRBJ2-3; TRBD2, the table's D call, lacks a check against the DNA. TRBV21-1 is assigned pseudogene status. This CDR3 region has 17 residues.

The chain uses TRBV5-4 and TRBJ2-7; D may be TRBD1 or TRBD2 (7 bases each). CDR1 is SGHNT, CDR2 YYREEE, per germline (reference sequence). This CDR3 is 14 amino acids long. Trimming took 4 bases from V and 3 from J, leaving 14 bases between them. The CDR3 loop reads CASSTTGRDYEQYF. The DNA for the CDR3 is TGTGCCAGCAGCACGACAGGGAGGGACTACGAGCAGTACTTC.

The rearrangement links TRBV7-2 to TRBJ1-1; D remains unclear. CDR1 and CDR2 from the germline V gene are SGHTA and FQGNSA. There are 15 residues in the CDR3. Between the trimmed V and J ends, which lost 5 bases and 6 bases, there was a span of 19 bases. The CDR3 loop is CASSPVAGDSSEAFF. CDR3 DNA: TGTGCCAGCAGCCCTGTAGCGGGAGATTCCTCTGAAGCTTTCTTT.

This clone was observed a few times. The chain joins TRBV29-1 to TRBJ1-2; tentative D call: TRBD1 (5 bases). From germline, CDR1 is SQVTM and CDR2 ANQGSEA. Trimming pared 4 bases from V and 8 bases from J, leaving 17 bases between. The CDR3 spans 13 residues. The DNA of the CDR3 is TGCAGCGTTGCTCGACAGACCGGGGAAGGCTACACCTTC. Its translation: CSVARQTGEGYTF.

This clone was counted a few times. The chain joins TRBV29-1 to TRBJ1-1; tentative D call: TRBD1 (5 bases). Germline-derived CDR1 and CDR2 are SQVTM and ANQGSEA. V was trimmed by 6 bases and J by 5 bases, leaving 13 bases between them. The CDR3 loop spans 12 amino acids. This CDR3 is CSVLYGGTEAFF. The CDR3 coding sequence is TGCAGCGTCCTTTACGGGGGGACTGAAGCTTTCTTT. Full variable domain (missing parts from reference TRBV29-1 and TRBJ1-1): SAVISQKPSRDICQRGTSLTIQCQVDSQVTMMFWYRQQPGQSLTLIATANQGSEATYESGFVIDKFPISRPNLTFSTLTVSNMSPEDSSIYLCSVLYGGTEAFFGQGTRLTVV.

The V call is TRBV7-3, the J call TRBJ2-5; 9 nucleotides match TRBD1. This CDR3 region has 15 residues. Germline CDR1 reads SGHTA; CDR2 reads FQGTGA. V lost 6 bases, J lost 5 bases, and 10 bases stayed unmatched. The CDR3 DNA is TGTGCCAGCAGACGGTCCGGGACAGGGCGGGAGACCCAGTACTTC. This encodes CASRRSGTGRETQYF.

CDR3 nucleotide sequence: TGTGCCAGCAGCTTACTGGCTAGCGGGAGGTTCCCCGGGGAGCTGTTTTTT. Protein: CASSLLASGRFPGELFF. The V call is TRBV11-2, the J call TRBJ2-2; 11 nucleotides line up with TRBD2. Losses at the gene ends were 2 bases for V and 6 bases for J; bases not matched to a gene: 8. Germline-derived CDR1 and CDR2 are SGHAT and FQNNGV. CDR3 length: 17 residues.

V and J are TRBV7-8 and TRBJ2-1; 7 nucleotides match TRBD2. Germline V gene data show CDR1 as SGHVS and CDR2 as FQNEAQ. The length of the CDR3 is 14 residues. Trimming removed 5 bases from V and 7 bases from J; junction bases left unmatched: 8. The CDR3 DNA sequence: TGTGCCAGCAGCGCCGGGGAGGGCCTTAATGAGCAGTTCTTC. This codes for CASSAGEGLNEQFF.

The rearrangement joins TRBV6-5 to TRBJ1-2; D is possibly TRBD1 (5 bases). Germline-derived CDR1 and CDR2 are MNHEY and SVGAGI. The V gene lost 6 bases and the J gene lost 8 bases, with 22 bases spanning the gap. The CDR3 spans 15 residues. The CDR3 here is CASSPWGGAGTGYTF. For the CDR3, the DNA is TGTGCCAGCAGCCCTTGGGGCGGGGCAGGGACCGGCTACACCTTC.

The DNA of the CDR3 is TGTGCCAGCTCGGACGCGACCTACGAGCAGTACTTC. It yields the protein CASSDATYEQYF. V gene TRBV27 combines with J gene TRBJ2-7; D unresolved. The CDR3 has 12 amino acids. The V end lost 8 bases, the J end lost 2 bases, and 10 bases lay between the germline ends. Per the germline V gene, CDR1 is MNHEY and CDR2 is SMNVEV (reference sequence).

The CDR3: CASNPHIELGMNTEAFF. In DNA form, the CDR3 reads TGTGCCAGCAATCCCCACATAGAGTTGGGTATGAACACTGAAGCTTTCTTT. J is TRBJ1-1 and V is TRBV28; unclear D gene. CDR1 is MDHEN, CDR2 SYDVKM, per germline. With 7 bases removed from V and 0 bases from J, the gap between germline ends came to 21 bases. This CDR3 is 17 amino acids long.

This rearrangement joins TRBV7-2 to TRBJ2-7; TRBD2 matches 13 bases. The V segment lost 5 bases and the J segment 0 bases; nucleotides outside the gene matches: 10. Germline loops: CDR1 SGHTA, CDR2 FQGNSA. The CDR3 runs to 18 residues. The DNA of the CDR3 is TGTGCCAGCAGCCGAGCAGGACTAGCGGGAGCTGCCTCCTACGAGCAGTACTTC. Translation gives CASSRAGLAGAASYEQYF.

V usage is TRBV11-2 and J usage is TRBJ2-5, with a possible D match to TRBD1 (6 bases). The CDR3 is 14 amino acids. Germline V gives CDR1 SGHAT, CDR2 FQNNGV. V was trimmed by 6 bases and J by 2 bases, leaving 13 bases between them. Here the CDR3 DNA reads TGTGCCAGCAGTCCAGTGGGGGCACAAGAGACCCAGTACTTC. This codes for CASSPVGAQETQYF.

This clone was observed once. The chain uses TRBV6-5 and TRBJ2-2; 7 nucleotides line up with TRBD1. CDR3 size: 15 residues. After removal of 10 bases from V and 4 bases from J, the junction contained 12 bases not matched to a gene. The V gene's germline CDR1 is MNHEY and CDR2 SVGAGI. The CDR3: CAIARGGAGTGELFF. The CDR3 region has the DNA TGTGCCATCGCCCGAGGGGGCGCGGGCACCGGGGAGCTGTTTTTT.

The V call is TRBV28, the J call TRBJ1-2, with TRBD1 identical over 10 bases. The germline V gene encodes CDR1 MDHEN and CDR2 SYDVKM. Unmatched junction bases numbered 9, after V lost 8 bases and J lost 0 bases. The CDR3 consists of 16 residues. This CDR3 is CASGSGQGPANYGYTF. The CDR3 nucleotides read TGTGCCAGCGGATCGGGACAGGGGCCAGCTAACTATGGCTACACCTTC.

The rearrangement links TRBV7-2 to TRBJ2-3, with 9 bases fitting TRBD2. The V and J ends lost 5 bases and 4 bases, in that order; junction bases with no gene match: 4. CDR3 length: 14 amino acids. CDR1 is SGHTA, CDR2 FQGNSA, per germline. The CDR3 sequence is CASSHSGRPDTQYF. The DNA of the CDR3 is TGTGCCAGCAGCCACAGCGGGAGGCCAGATACGCAGTATTTT.

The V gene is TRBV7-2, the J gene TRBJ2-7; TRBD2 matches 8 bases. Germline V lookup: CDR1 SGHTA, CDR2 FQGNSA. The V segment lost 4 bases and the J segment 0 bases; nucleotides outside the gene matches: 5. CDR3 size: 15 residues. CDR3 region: CASSSKLADSYEQYF. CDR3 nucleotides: TGTGCCAGCAGCTCTAAACTAGCGGACTCCTACGAGCAGTACTTC. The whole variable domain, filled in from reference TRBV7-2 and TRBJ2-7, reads GAGVSQSPSNKVTEKGKDVELRCDPISGHTALYWYRQSLGQGLEFLIYFQGNSAPDKSGLPSDRFSAERTGGSVSTLTIQRTQQEDSAVYLCASSSKLADSYEQYFGPGTRLTVT.